Sequencing of this TCR beta chain was carried out in a study of identifying expanded T cells in peripheral blood. The J segment lost 0 bases and the V segment lost 10 bases, leaving 5 bases of the junction unmatched. The CDR3 is 14 residues long. The germline V gene encodes CDR1 MNHEY and CDR2 SVGAGI. The protocol was immunoSEQ multiplex PCR, while the TCRdb copy is restricted to in-frame clones and leaves out a portion. The repertoire holds around 95,000 clones, with around 90% as singletons. Healthy donors had no documented immune events, such as infections, while sampled. This TCR was sampled from a person aged 18-70 years in good health. J is TRBJ2-2 and V is TRBV6-5; TRBD1 matches 7 bases. The material sequenced was blood. CDR3: CATGTVPNTGELFF. CDR3 bases: TGTGCCACCGGGACAGTGCCGAACACCGGGGAGCTGTTTTTT.